The rows below give T cell receptor beta chains drawn from one sample of a study of blood T cell repertoires in COVID-19. Only in-frame clones appear in the TCRdb table, and some are missing; sequencing was by immunoSEQ multiplex PCR. The sample has approximately 130,000 clones; around 85% are singletons. Sample: peripheral blood. The receptors shown here come from a woman in her forties or fifties who had recovered from COVID-19. CDR3s include the opening cysteine and the closing phenylalanine or tryptophan. D genes are given only for firm matches. Clone sizes are given selectively: once, few, many, or a class where the clone is expanded.

v_call	clone_size	d_call	j_call	cdr3_nt	cdr3_aa
TRBV10-3	.	.	TRBJ1-4	TGTGCCATCACCGCAGGGTTAGGTGAAAAACTGTTTTTT	CAITAGLGEKLFF
TRBV24-1	once	.	TRBJ2-3	TGTGCCACCAAGGTCGGGGATACGCAGTATTTT	CATKVGDTQYF
TRBV7-2	.	.	TRBJ2-7	TGTGCCAGCAGCCGCTGGGGTGACAGCCGCTACGAGCAGTACTTC	CASSRWGDSRYEQYF
TRBV6-5	.	.	TRBJ1-1	TGTGCCAGCAGTCCTCTCGGGGAAAGGGCTTTCTTT	CASSPLGERAFF
TRBV3-1/TRBV3-2	once	TRBD2	TRBJ2-1	TGTGCCAGCAGCTTACTCTCGGGGGGCAATGAGCAGTTCTTC	CASSLLSGGNEQFF
TRBV4-3	.	.	TRBJ1-1	TGCGCCAGCAGCCAAGAGTTTATAGCGAACACTGAAGCTTTCTTT	CASSQEFIANTEAFF
TRBV6-1	.	TRBD1	TRBJ1-5	TGTGCCAGCAGTGACCCGACAGGGTCAGGCAATCAGCCCCAGCATTTT	CASSDPTGSGNQPQHF
TRBV6-5	.	.	TRBJ1-1	TGTGCCAGCACAGGGGAATACACTGAAGCTTTCTTT	CASTGEYTEAFF
TRBV3-1/TRBV3-2	.	.	TRBJ2-1	TGTGCCAGCAGCCAGGAACATGGGTTGGGGACATCCTACAATGAGCAGTTCTTC	CASSQEHGLGTSYNEQFF
TRBV29-1	.	TRBD1	TRBJ1-2	TGCAGCGCCGGGACAGCCTATGGCTACACCTTC	CSAGTAYGYTF
TRBV6-5	few	.	TRBJ2-7	TGTGCCAGCAACGCCAGATACTACGAGCAGTACTTC	CASNARYYEQYF
TRBV3-1/TRBV3-2	.	.	TRBJ1-4	TGTGCCAGCAGCCAAGATAGGAGGGGAGGGAGTGAAAAACTGTTTTTT	CASSQDRRGGSEKLFF
TRBV11-2	.	TRBD2	TRBJ2-3	TGTGCCAGCAGCCATAGCGGGGGAGGGGCAGATACGCAGTATTTT	CASSHSGGGADTQYF
TRBV5-5	.	.	TRBJ2-7	TGTGCCAGCAGCTTGCTGTTACTAGTTAACGAGCAGTACTTC	CASSLLLLVNEQYF
TRBV7-8	.	.	TRBJ1-2	TGTGCCAGCAGCCCCCATGGACTGGCGGCTAACTATGGCTACACCTTC	CASSPHGLAANYGYTF
TRBV12-3/TRBV12-4	.	.	TRBJ1-5	TGTGCCAGCACAGGACAGTCGGGACAGCCCCAGCATTTT	CASTGQSGQPQHF
TRBV12-5	.	TRBD1	TRBJ2-7	TGTGCTAGTGGTTGGACAGGGTCGGAGACCTACGAGCAGTACTTC	CASGWTGSETYEQYF
TRBV30	few	TRBD1	TRBJ1-6	TGTGCCTGGAGTGTGTCAGGGGGATCTCTCCCCCTCCACTTT	CAWSVSGGSLPLHF
TRBV5-1	.	.	TRBJ2-5	TGCGCCAGCAGCTTAGGAGGGCGCGAGACCCAGTACTTC	CASSLGGRETQYF
TRBV14	few	TRBD2	TRBJ2-1	TGTGCCAGCAGCCTGGGACTAGCAAGCGGTGAGCAGTTCTTC	CASSLGLASGEQFF
TRBV5-1	.	.	TRBJ2-5	TGCGCCAGCAGTTTCGGACATACACAAGAGACCCAGTACTTC	CASSFGHTQETQYF
TRBV3-1/TRBV3-2	.	.	TRBJ2-3	TGTGCCAGCAGCCTCCTCACAGATACGCAGTATTTT	CASSLLTDTQYF
TRBV7-9	.	.	TRBJ1-2	TGTGCCAGCAGCTCTTCAGGGAACCCCTACTATGGCTACACCTTC	CASSSSGNPYYGYTF
TRBV2	.	.	TRBJ2-5	TGTGCCAGCAGTTCCCGGGTTACGCAAGAGACCCAGTACTTC	CASSSRVTQETQYF
TRBV7-9	.	TRBD2	TRBJ2-7	TGTGCCAGCAGCGCTAGCGGGAGGGAATGGGGCGAGCAGTACTTC	CASSASGREWGEQYF
TRBV4-1	.	TRBD1	TRBJ1-2	TGCGCCAGCAGCCAAGAACCGGGAAGGGGGCGTCACTATGGCTACACCTTC	CASSQEPGRGRHYGYTF
TRBV11-3	.	TRBD2	TRBJ2-3	TGTGCCAGCAGCCTCGCCGCGGGGGGCCGAAATACGCAGTATTTT	CASSLAAGGRNTQYF
TRBV11-1	.	.	TRBJ2-7	TGTGCCAGCAGCTTATCCGGGAACCCCTACGAGCAGTACTTC	CASSLSGNPYEQYF
TRBV19	.	.	TRBJ1-2	TGTGCCAGTTCCCAAAGAGGCAGGGATGGCTACACCTTC	CASSQRGRDGYTF
TRBV7-2	.	.	TRBJ2-5	TGTGCCAGCAGCTTAAGATTAACGGACTTC	CASSLRLTDF
TRBV1	.	.	TRBJ2-3	TGCACCAGCAGCCAAGATCGGGGACTAGCGAACACAGATACGCAGTATTTT	CTSSQDRGLANTDTQYF
TRBV28	.	.	TRBJ2-7	TGTGCCAGTTCCTCGGCGGGGTTGAGCTCCTACGAGCAGTACTTC	CASSSAGLSSYEQYF
TRBV6-5	.	TRBD1	TRBJ2-1	TGTGCCAGCAGTTACTCCCACGACAGGGGCGGCGAGCAGTTCTTC	CASSYSHDRGGEQFF
TRBV10-1	.	.	TRBJ1-1	TGCGCCAGCAGTGAGTCGTACAGGCCAAAGAACACTGAAGCTTTCTTT	CASSESYRPKNTEAFF
TRBV3-1/TRBV3-2	.	.	TRBJ2-3	TGTGCCAGCAGCCAAGATTGGCTACCAGACAGGTATTTT	CASSQDWLPDRYF
TRBV29-1	.	TRBD1	TRBJ1-2	TGCAGCGTTGTCCGGGACAGGGCTGGCTACACCTTC	CSVVRDRAGYTF
TRBV6-7	.	.	TRBJ2-1	TGTGCCAGAAACCGGGACTTAAGACGTGAGCAGTTCTTC	CARNRDLRREQFF
TRBV5-1	.	.	TRBJ2-6	TGCGCCAGCAGCTTGGCCCATCCGAGCTCTGGGGCCAACGTCCTGACTTTC	CASSLAHPSSGANVLTF
TRBV4-3	.	.	TRBJ1-2	TGCGCCAGCAGCCAAGAATTAGAGCGGGGTCAAGGCTACACCTTC	CASSQELERGQGYTF
TRBV4-2	.	TRBD2	TRBJ2-5	TGTGCCAGCAGCCAAGCCCAACCTGCAAGCGGGAGGGAGACCCAGTACTTC	CASSQAQPASGRETQYF
TRBV19	.	.	TRBJ1-1	TGTGCCAGTAGTATTTTATTTAGGACAGCGAACACTGAAGCTTTCTTT	CASSILFRTANTEAFF
TRBV3-1/TRBV3-2	.	.	TRBJ2-2	TGTGCCAGCAGCCAAGGATGGGGCAGAAGCACCGGGGAGCTGTTTTTT	CASSQGWGRSTGELFF
TRBV19	.	TRBD1	TRBJ1-3	TGTGCCAGTACTCTAAGACAGGGGGAGAACACCATATATTTT	CASTLRQGENTIYF
TRBV2	.	.	TRBJ1-5	TGTGCCAGCAGAGAAGCGGGGGGATCATATCAGCCCCAGCATTTT	CASREAGGSYQPQHF
TRBV11-2	.	TRBD2	TRBJ2-3	TGTGCCAGCAGCCCTGGGACTAGCGGGGACTCCACAGATACGCAGTATTTT	CASSPGTSGDSTDTQYF
TRBV4-2	.	.	TRBJ2-1	TGTGCCAGCAGCCAAGGGAGAGGTGCCTACAATGAGCAGTTCTTC	CASSQGRGAYNEQFF
TRBV5-1	.	TRBD1	TRBJ1-1	TGCGCCAGCAGCGCCAGGACAGGGACCATGAACACTGAAGCTTTCTTT	CASSARTGTMNTEAFF
TRBV5-1	once	.	TRBJ1-1	TGCGCCAGCAGCTTGGTCGGTCAAAACACTGAAGCTTTCTTT	CASSLVGQNTEAFF
TRBV10-2	.	.	TRBJ1-2	TGCGCCAGCCTTGGGCAGGGAAACTATGGCTACACCTTC	CASLGQGNYGYTF
TRBV19	.	TRBD1	TRBJ1-1	TGTGCCAGTAGTAAACAGGGGGCGGGGAACACTGAAGCTTTCTTT	CASSKQGAGNTEAFF
TRBV6-5	.	.	TRBJ2-5	TGTGCCAGCACCAGGATGGGGGGGCTTGAGACCCAGTACTTC	CASTRMGGLETQYF
TRBV7-2	.	TRBD2	TRBJ2-5	TGTGCCAGCAGCTCCCCGGGTAGCGGGAGGGGGAGCGGAGAGACCCAGTACTTC	CASSSPGSGRGSGETQYF
TRBV5-1	.	.	TRBJ2-2	TGCGCCAGCAGGAAGACAGGTCCCCCAAACACCGGGGAGCTGTTTTTT	CASRKTGPPNTGELFF
TRBV3-1/TRBV3-2	once	TRBD2	TRBJ2-7	TGTGCCAGCAGTGGGACTAGCGGGCTCTACGAGCAGTACTTC	CASSGTSGLYEQYF
TRBV11-2	.	.	TRBJ2-5	TGTGCCAGCAGCCACGGGAGTAGAGTTGAGACCCAGTACTTC	CASSHGSRVETQYF
TRBV12-5	.	TRBD1	TRBJ2-1	TGTGCTAGTGGACTGGGACAGAGCTCCTACAATGAGCAGTTCTTC	CASGLGQSSYNEQFF
TRBV2	.	TRBD1	TRBJ1-4	TGTGCCAGCAGAGGACAGGGGGCAACTAATGAAAAACTGTTTTTT	CASRGQGATNEKLFF